This T cell receptor (beta chain) derives from a study of OX40 agonist ivuxolimab in advanced cancers. Generated by immunoSEQ multiplex PCR, the TCRdb table keeps only in-frame clones and is missing some. Of 95,000 to 150,000 clones in the sample, 85% to 90% were seen once. This clone was found a few times. Germline loops: CDR1 LNHDA, CDR2 SQIVND (reference sequence). This CDR3 spans 13 amino acids. V shed 7 bases and J 6 bases; nucleotides not matched to a gene: 7. The source material was CD4+ or CD8+ T cells sorted from blood, sampled in a trial of the OX40 agonist ivuxolimab. The rearrangement uses TRBV19 and TRBJ2-3; 7 nucleotides match TRBD2. This sequence originates from an adult with an advanced solid tumor such as melanoma, head and neck, liver or kidney cancer. The CDR3 is CASTSGARDTQYF. The CDR3 coding sequence is TGTGCCAGTACCAGCGGGGCAAGGGATACGCAGTATTTT.